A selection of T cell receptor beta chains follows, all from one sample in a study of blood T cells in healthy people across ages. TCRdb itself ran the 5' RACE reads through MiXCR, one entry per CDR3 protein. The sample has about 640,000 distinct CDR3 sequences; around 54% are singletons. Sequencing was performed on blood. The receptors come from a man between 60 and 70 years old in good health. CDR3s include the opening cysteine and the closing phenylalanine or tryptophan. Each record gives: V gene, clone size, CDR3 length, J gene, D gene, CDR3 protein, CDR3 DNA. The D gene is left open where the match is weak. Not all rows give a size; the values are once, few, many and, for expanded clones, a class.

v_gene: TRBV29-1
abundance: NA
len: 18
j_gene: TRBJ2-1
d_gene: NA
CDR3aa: CSVVLFSGGEGNYNEQFF
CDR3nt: TGCAGCGTTGTCTTGTTTTCGGGTGGTGAGGGAAACTACAATGAGCAGTTCTTC

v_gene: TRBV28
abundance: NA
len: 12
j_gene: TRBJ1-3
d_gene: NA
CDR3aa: CASSRGGNTIYF
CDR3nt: TGTGCCAGCAGTCGAGGGGGAAACACCATATATTTT

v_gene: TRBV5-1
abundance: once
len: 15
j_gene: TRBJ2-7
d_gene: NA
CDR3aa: CASSPGRRSSYEQYF
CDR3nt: TGCGCCAGCAGCCCGGGACGGCGCAGTTCCTACGAGCAGTACTTC

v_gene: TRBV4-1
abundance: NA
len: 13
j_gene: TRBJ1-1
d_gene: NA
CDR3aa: CASSPTDYGEAFF
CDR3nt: TGCGCCAGCAGCCCGACCGATTACGGTGAAGCTTTCTTT

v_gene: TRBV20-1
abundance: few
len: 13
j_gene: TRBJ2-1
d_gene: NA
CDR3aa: CSARVVWDNEQFF
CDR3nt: TGCAGTGCTAGAGTGGTGTGGGACAATGAGCAGTTCTTC

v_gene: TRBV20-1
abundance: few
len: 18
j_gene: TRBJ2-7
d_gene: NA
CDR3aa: CSATSPWTSGRTTYEQYF
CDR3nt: TGCAGTGCTACCAGCCCCTGGACATCTGGGAGGACTACCTACGAGCAGTACTTC

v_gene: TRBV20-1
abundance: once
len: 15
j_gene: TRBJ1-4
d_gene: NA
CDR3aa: CSARSEREANEKLFF
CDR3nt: TGCAGTGCTAGAAGTGAGAGGGAAGCTAATGAAAAACTGTTTTTT

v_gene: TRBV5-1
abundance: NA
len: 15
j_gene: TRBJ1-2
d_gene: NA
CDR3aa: CASGPTQPTNYGYTF
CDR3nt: TGCGCCAGCGGCCCGACCCAACCTACTAACTATGGCTACACCTTC

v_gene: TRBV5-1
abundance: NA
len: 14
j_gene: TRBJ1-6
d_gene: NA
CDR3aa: CASSWGGGGSPLHF
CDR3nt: TGCGCCAGCAGCTGGGGGGGTGGTGGTTCACCCCTCCACTTT

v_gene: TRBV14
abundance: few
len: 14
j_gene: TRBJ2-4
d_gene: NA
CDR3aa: CASSQEAGARIQYF
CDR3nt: TGTGCCAGCAGCCAAGAGGCGGGGGCTCGGATTCAGTACTTC

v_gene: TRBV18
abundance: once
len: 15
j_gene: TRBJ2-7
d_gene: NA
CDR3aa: CASSPGSGLLYEQYF
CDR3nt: TGTGCCAGCTCACCGGGGTCGGGGTTGCTCTACGAGCAGTACTTC

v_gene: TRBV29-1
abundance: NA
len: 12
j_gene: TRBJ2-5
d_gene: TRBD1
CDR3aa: CSVVTGGETQYF
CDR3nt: TGCAGCGTCGTGACAGGGGGAGAGACCCAGTACTTC

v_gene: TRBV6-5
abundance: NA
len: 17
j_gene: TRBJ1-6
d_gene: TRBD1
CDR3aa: CASSSPGQSSYNSPLHF
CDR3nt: TGTGCCAGCAGTTCCCCGGGACAGAGCTCCTATAATTCACCCCTCCACTTT

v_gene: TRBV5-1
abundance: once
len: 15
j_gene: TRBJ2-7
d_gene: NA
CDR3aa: CASSFGRADSYEQYF
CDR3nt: TGCGCCAGCAGCTTTGGGCGAGCGGATTCCTACGAGCAGTACTTC

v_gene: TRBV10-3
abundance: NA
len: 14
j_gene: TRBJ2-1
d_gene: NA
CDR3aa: CAIGLGGAGNEQFF
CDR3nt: TGTGCCATCGGTTTGGGGGGGGCTGGCAATGAGCAGTTCTTC

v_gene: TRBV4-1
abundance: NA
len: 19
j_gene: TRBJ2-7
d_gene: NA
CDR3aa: CASSLKEVGPDGTSYEQYF
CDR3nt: TGCGCCAGCAGCCTAAAAGAGGTGGGCCCAGACGGGACCTCCTACGAGCAGTACTTC

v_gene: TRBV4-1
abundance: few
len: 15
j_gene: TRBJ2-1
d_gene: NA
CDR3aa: CASSQAAEGNNEQFF
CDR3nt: TGCGCCAGCAGCCAAGCGGCGGAAGGGAACAATGAGCAGTTCTTC

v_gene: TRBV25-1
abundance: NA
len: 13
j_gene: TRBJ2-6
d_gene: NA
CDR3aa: CASSEYPVGVLTF
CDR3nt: TGTGCCAGCAGTGAATATCCCGTAGGCGTCCTGACTTTC

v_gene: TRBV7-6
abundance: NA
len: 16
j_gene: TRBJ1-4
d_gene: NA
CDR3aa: CASSLRVGQVNEKLFF
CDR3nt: TGTGCCAGCAGCTTAAGAGTAGGGCAGGTTAATGAAAAACTGTTTTTT

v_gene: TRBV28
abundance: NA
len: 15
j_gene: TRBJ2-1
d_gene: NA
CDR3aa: CASSPRGTLNNEQFF
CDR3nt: TGTGCCAGCAGTCCCCGTGGGACTTTAAACAATGAGCAGTTCTTC

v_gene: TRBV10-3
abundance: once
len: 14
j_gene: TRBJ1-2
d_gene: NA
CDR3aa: CAISEFLTESGYTF
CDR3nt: TGTGCCATCAGTGAGTTTCTAACGGAGTCTGGCTACACCTTC

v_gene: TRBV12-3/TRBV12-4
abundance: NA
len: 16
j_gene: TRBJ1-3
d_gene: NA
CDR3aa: CASCTQGLGSGNTIYF
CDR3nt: TGTGCCAGCTGTACACAAGGTCTCGGATCCGGAAACACCATATATTTT

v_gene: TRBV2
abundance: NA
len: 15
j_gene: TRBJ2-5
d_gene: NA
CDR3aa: CASSVLRGTGETQYF
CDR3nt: TGTGCCAGCAGTGTCCTTCGGGGTACGGGGGAGACCCAGTACTTC

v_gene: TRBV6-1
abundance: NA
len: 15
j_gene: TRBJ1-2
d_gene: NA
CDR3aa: CASSESPRMGYGYTF
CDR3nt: TGTGCCAGCAGTGAATCCCCGAGGATGGGCTATGGCTACACCTTC